Below, 21 T cell receptor beta chains from the same sample are listed, as sequenced in a study of T-cell memory formation after mild COVID-19. TCRdb ran MiXCR on the 5' RACE reads and lists one entry per CDR3 protein. The table records 300,000 to 350,000 distinct CDR3 sequences, 14% of them present only once. The source material was PBMCs or a T cell subset sorted from them (not recorded which). These receptor sequences come from a man aged 18 to 30 who had mild COVID-19 (a few samples of this study predate the infection). Cell type and time point are not known.

This clonotype was seen only a few times. The chain links TRBV4-3 to TRBJ1-5, with D maybe TRBD1 (6 bases). Germline CDR1 is LGHNA and CDR2 is YSLEER. The CDR3 is 14 amino acids. V was shortened by 3 bases and J by 6 bases, with 12 bases between the two germline ends. In DNA, the CDR3 is TGCGCCAGCAGCCACACAGGGTCGGCTCAGCCCCAGCATTTT. Its translation: CASSHTGSAQPQHF.

The J gene is TRBJ2-1, the V gene TRBV9, with D unresolved. The CDR3 extends over 14 amino acids. V lost 0 bases and J lost 2, with 6 bases in between. CDR1 is SGDLS, CDR2 YYNGEE, per germline. The CDR3 DNA follows: TGTGCCAGCAGCGTAGGGGAAGCCTACAATGAGCAGTTCTTC. Translating gives CASSVGEAYNEQFF.

The genes are TRBV2 and TRBJ1-4, with a tentative D call TRBD1 (5 bases). The germline V gene has CDR1 SNHLY and CDR2 FYNNEI. The CDR3 extends over 13 amino acids. Between the trimmed V and J ends, which lost 1 base and 16 bases, there was a span of 16 bases. The CDR3 DNA reads TGTGCCAGCAGTGAAGGGACACCTGACTCGAAGTTTTTT. Its protein is CASSEGTPDSKFF.

This sequence joins TRBV7-9 and TRBJ2-3, with D possibly matching TRBD1 (5 bases). V was trimmed by 5 bases and J by 1 base, leaving 16 bases between them. Germline assignment: CDR1 SEHNR and CDR2 FQNEAQ (reference sequence). The CDR3 covers 16 residues. Written as DNA, the CDR3 is TGTGCCAGCAGCGTAGGTGTAGGGGAAGGCACAGATACGCAGTATTTT. This sequence encodes CASSVGVGEGTDTQYF.

This rearrangement joins TRBV20-1 to TRBJ1-4, with 8 bases that match TRBD1. Germline values: CDR1 DFQATT, CDR2 SNEGSKA (reference sequence). V was pared by 7 bases and J by 7 bases, with 8 bases of the junction left unmatched. The CDR3 runs 13 residues. CDR3 residues: CSVPTGDSEKLFF. CDR3 bases: TGCAGTGTTCCGACAGGGGATAGTGAAAAACTGTTTTTT.

The chain combines TRBV6-6 with TRBJ1-6, with D hard to call. Germline-derived CDR1 and CDR2 are MNHNY and SVGAGI (reference sequence). The CDR3 sequence is 14 residues long. V lost 7 bases and J lost 9, with 16 bases in between. CDR3 coding DNA: TGTGCCAGCACCGGGATAGGTTTAGGTTCACCCCTCCACTTT. As protein: CASTGIGLGSPLHF.

This clonotype appeared a few times. J is TRBJ2-2 and V is TRBV7-2; D is ambiguous. Trimming left V 2 bases short and J 3 bases short, with 10 bases between. The CDR3 has 15 residues. Per germline, CDR1 SGHTA and CDR2 FQGNSA. The CDR3 DNA follows: TGTGCCAGCAGCTTAACTGGGATCCACACCGGGGAGCTGTTTTTT. It encodes CASSLTGIHTGELFF. Supplemented by reference TRBV7-2 and TRBJ2-2, the full variable domain reads GAGVSQSPSNKVTEKGKDVELRCDPISGHTALYWYRQSLGQGLEFLIYFQGNSAPDKSGLPSDRFSAERTGGSVSTLTIQRTQQEDSAVYLCASSLTGIHTGELFFGEGSRLTVL.

A few counts support this clonotype. V is TRBV24-1 and J is TRBJ1-6; possible D gene TRBD1, 6 bases. The CDR3 loop spans 17 amino acids. From germline, CDR1 is KGHDR and CDR2 SFDVKD. V lost 4 bases, J lost 11 bases, and 23 bases lay in between. CDR3 DNA sequence: TGTGCCACCAGTGAATCCGGGACATACGAAGAAGAGCCACCCCTCCACTTT. Its translation is CATSESGTYEEEPPLHF.

The chain couples TRBV29-1 to TRBJ2-2; possibly TRBD2 for D (6 bases). CDR3 length: 15 residues. Germline assignment: CDR1 SQVTM and CDR2 ANQGSEA. Trimming shortened V by 4 bases and J by 2 bases, and 14 bases separated the two germline ends. This CDR3 is CSVATGTDNTGELFF. DNA of the CDR3: TGCAGCGTTGCTACCGGGACTGACAACACCGGGGAGCTGTTTTTT.

This chain joins TRBV5-5 and TRBJ2-3; no reliable D call. Trimming cost V 1 base and J 10 bases, with 19 bases left between them. There are 15 residues in the CDR3. Germline CDR1 SGHKS, CDR2 YYEKEE (reference sequence). This chain's CDR3 is CASSLLWSSGYAQYF. The CDR3 DNA reads TGTGCCAGCAGCTTGCTGTGGTCCTCCGGGTATGCGCAGTATTTT. Drawing the rest from reference TRBV5-5 and TRBJ2-3, the complete variable domain is DAGVTQSPTHLIKTRGQQVTLRCSPISGHKSVSWYQQVLGQGPQFIFQYYEKEERGRGNFPDRFSARQFPNYSSELNVNALLLGDSALYLCASSLLWSSGYAQYFGPGTRLTVL.

In this sample, this clonotype turned up a few times. This rearrangement joins TRBV4-2 to TRBJ2-7; tentatively, D is TRBD1 or TRBD2 (6 bases each). The CDR3 runs 14 residues. CDR1 and CDR2 (germline): LGHNA, YNFKEQ. V gave up 1 base and J gave up 3 bases, with 10 bases separating them. CDR3 sequence (DNA): TGTGCCAGCAGCCAAGGGGGGGCCCGCTACGAGCAGTACTTC. Translation gives CASSQGGARYEQYF.

This clonotype was observed many times. The chain combines TRBV5-1 with TRBJ1-2, with TRBD1 matching over 9 bases. The V segment lost 4 bases and the J segment 5 bases; nucleotides outside the gene matches: 9. Germline V lookup: CDR1 SGHRS, CDR2 YFSETQ. This CDR3 comprises 15 residues. The CDR3 loop is CASSDRDRERYGYTF. CDR3 nucleotide sequence: TGCGCCAGCAGCGACCGGGACAGGGAAAGATATGGCTACACCTTC.

The genes are TRBV6-5 and TRBJ1-1; a weak D match, TRBD1 (5 bases). The CDR3 sequence is 13 residues long. Trimming cost V 3 bases and J 9 bases, with 14 bases left between them. Germline values: CDR1 MNHEY, CDR2 SVGAGI. CDR3 bases: TGTGCCAGCAGTTATTTGGGGCAGGTAAAAGCTTTCTTT. Amino acids: CASSYLGQVKAFF.

This clonotype was observed a handful of times. The rearrangement links TRBV18 to TRBJ2-1, with unresolved D. V shed 4 bases and J shed 6 bases, with 10 bases lying between them. Per germline, CDR1 KGHSH and CDR2 LQKENI. This CDR3 is built from 13 residues. The DNA for the CDR3 is TGTGCCAGCTCACTCTCGAGGACCAATGAGCAGTTCTTC. It translates to CASSLSRTNEQFF.

The chain joins TRBV18 to TRBJ1-3; D gene unclear. CDR3 size: 15 residues. Trimming cost V 3 bases and J 0 bases, with 9 bases left between them. The germline CDR1 and CDR2 sequences are KGHSH and LQKENI. The CDR3: CASSPERASGNTIYF. As DNA, the CDR3 is TGTGCCAGCTCACCGGAAAGGGCCTCTGGAAACACCATATATTTT. The full variable domain, its missing parts supplied by reference TRBV18 and TRBJ1-3, is NAGVMQNPRHLVRRRGQEARLRCSPMKGHSHVYWYRQLPEEGLKFMVYLQKENIIDESGMPKERFSAEFPKEGPSILRIQQVVRGDSAAYFCASSPERASGNTIYFGEGSWLTVV.

This sequence joins TRBV6-2 or TRBV6-3 and TRBJ2-7; TRBD1 aligns across 10 bases. This CDR3 has 15 amino acids. Trimming took 7 bases from V and 5 from J; bases not matched to a gene: 11. Looked up from germline, CDR1 is MNHEY and CDR2 is SVGEGT. DNA for the CDR3: TGTGCCAGCACCGAATTAAGGGACAGGGGAAACGAGCAGTACTTC. This gives the protein CASTELRDRGNEQYF.

The chain joins TRBV20-1 to TRBJ1-2; D unresolved. The germline gives CDR1 DFQATT, CDR2 SNEGSKA (reference sequence). CDR3 length: 13 residues. Between the trimmed V and J ends, which lost 0 bases and 9 bases, there was a span of 14 bases. The chain's CDR3 is CSARETPRQRYTF. CDR3 in DNA: TGCAGTGCTAGAGAGACACCCCGGCAGCGCTACACCTTC.

This clonotype was picked up a small number of times. The V call is TRBV28, the J call TRBJ2-3; no reliable D call. The CDR3 spans 15 residues. Trimming left V 6 bases short and J 7 bases short, with 20 bases between. Per germline, CDR1 MDHEN and CDR2 SYDVKM. This CDR3 is CASSETAIGVYTQYF. In DNA, the CDR3 is TGTGCCAGCAGCGAGACCGCCATCGGCGTCTATACGCAGTATTTT.

This clonotype was detected only a few times. Here the CDR3 DNA reads TGTGCCAGCAGCCGGGAGACAGGGGGCGCCACCTTC. Protein sequence: CASSRETGGATF. The V and J genes are TRBV3-1 and TRBJ1-2, with TRBD1 identical over 10 bases. The V gene end was trimmed by 4 bases and the J gene end by 13 bases; junction bases not matched to a gene: 6. This CDR3 has 12 residues. CDR1 is LGHDT and CDR2 is YNNKEL in the germline V gene (reference sequence).

This clonotype was recorded a few times. This chain joins TRBV7-8 and TRBJ1-1; D remains unclear. Per the germline V gene, CDR1 is SGHVS and CDR2 is FQNEAQ. The CDR3 spans 14 residues. V lost 3 bases, J lost 8 bases, and 16 bases lay in between. DNA of the CDR3: TGTGCCAGCAGCTTGGTGGCCCGGGTGCCGGAAGCTTTCTTT. It yields the protein CASSLVARVPEAFF.

V and J are TRBV15 and TRBJ2-3, with D uncertain. The CDR3 is 12 residues long. V dropped 3 bases and J dropped 2 bases, with 3 bases sitting between them. Germline V gene data show CDR1 as LNHNV and CDR2 as YYDKDF (reference sequence). The CDR3 is CATSSLTDTQYF. The CDR3 nucleotides read TGTGCCACCAGCAGTCTCACAGATACGCAGTATTTT.